Listed below are T cell receptor beta chains from one sample, sequenced in a study of T cells after yellow fever vaccination. TCRdb analysed the 5' RACE reads with MiXCR anew, one entry per CDR3 protein. This table holds hundreds of thousands of distinct CDR3 sequences, roughly an eighth found once. The starting material was CD4+ T cells sorted from PBMCs, obtained 15 days after the yellow fever booster vaccination. These receptors came from a young man who received the YFV17D yellow fever vaccine. The CDR3 runs from the conserved cysteine through the conserved F or W. The order of the fields is D gene, V gene, clone size, J gene, CDR3 protein, CDR3 DNA. D genes are given only for firm matches. Size is omitted from some rows. Given values are once, few, many or a class for expanded clones.

D: .; V: TRBV7-9; size: .; J: TRBJ1-1; CDR3: CASSLGDLAEAFF; DNA: TGTGCCAGCAGCTTAGGGGATTTGGCTGAAGCTTTCTTT
D: .; V: TRBV4-2; size: .; J: TRBJ1-2; CDR3: CASSHAQVEGYTF; DNA: TGTGCCAGCAGCCACGCACAGGTAGAGGGCTACACCTTC
D: .; V: TRBV18; size: few; J: TRBJ2-1; CDR3: CASSPIRALDEQFF; DNA: TGTGCCAGCTCACCAATCCGGGCCCTGGATGAGCAGTTCTTC
D: .; V: TRBV12-3/TRBV12-4; size: .; J: TRBJ1-1; CDR3: CAPSPRCGNTEAFF; DNA: TGTGCCCCCTCTCCCAGGTGCGGGAACACTGAAGCTTTCTTT
D: .; V: TRBV11-2; size: .; J: TRBJ2-3; CDR3: CASKLSGTDTQYF; DNA: TGTGCCAGCAAACTTAGCGGCACAGATACGCAGTATTTT
D: .; V: TRBV12-3/TRBV12-4; size: .; J: TRBJ1-6; CDR3: CASSWTENSPLHF; DNA: TGTGCCAGCAGTTGGACAGAAAATTCACCCCTCCACTTT
D: .; V: TRBV12-3/TRBV12-4; size: few; J: TRBJ1-3; CDR3: CASRPRGPLSGNTIYF; DNA: TGTGCCAGCAGACCAAGGGGTCCGCTTTCTGGAAACACCATATATTTT
D: TRBD2; V: TRBV5-1; size: .; J: TRBJ2-1; CDR3: CASGPLGTLAGVNEQFF; DNA: TGCGCCAGCGGCCCCCTAGGAACCTTAGCGGGGGTTAATGAGCAGTTCTTC
D: .; V: TRBV27; size: few; J: TRBJ2-4; CDR3: CASSLTPSAGGAKNIQYF; DNA: TGTGCCAGCAGTTTAACCCCTTCTGCTGGGGGAGCCAAAAACATTCAGTACTTC
D: .; V: TRBV18; size: few; J: TRBJ2-3; CDR3: CASSPRFLDTQYF; DNA: TGTGCCAGCTCACCACGTTTCTTAGATACGCAGTATTTT
D: .; V: TRBV20-1; size: .; J: TRBJ1-5; CDR3: CSAQFPLGQGGNQPQHF; DNA: TGCAGTGCCCAATTCCCTCTGGGGCAGGGTGGCAATCAGCCCCAGCATTTT
D: TRBD2; V: TRBV9; size: .; J: TRBJ2-5; CDR3: CASSGDYRRAETQYF; DNA: TGTGCCAGCAGCGGGGACTACCGTAGGGCAGAGACCCAGTACTTC
D: TRBD1; V: TRBV7-3; size: .; J: TRBJ1-5; CDR3: CASSTGTGVIANQPQHF; DNA: TGTGCCAGCAGCACCGGGACAGGGGTGATTGCCAATCAGCCCCAGCATTTT
D: .; V: TRBV20-1; size: .; J: TRBJ2-2; CDR3: CSARFPGELFF; DNA: TGCAGTGCTAGGTTTCCCGGGGAGCTGTTTTTT
D: TRBD1; V: TRBV11-2; size: .; J: TRBJ1-5; CDR3: CASSSVNRGLSNQPQHF; DNA: TGTGCCAGCAGCTCAGTGAACAGGGGGCTTAGCAATCAGCCCCAGCATTTT
D: TRBD2; V: TRBV20-1; size: few; J: TRBJ2-3; CDR3: CSASGGPSTDTQYF; DNA: TGCAGTGCTTCGGGGGGGCCCTCCACAGATACGCAGTATTTT
D: .; V: TRBV7-9; size: .; J: TRBJ2-1; CDR3: CAGSPGTSTHEQFF; DNA: TGTGCGGGCAGCCCCGGGACCTCAACCCATGAGCAGTTCTTC
D: .; V: TRBV7-9; size: many; J: TRBJ2-5; CDR3: CASSFWGLAQETQYF; DNA: TGTGCCAGCAGCTTCTGGGGCCTAGCTCAAGAGACCCAGTACTTC
D: TRBD1; V: TRBV3-1; size: .; J: TRBJ1-2; CDR3: CASSPYAGQGRGYTF; DNA: TGTGCCAGCAGCCCGTATGCGGGACAGGGTAGAGGCTACACCTTC
D: TRBD1; V: TRBV11-2; size: few; J: TRBJ1-4; CDR3: CASSLVRGRIEKLFF; DNA: TGTGCCAGCAGCTTAGTCAGGGGGCGGATTGAAAAACTGTTTTTT
D: .; V: TRBV5-6; size: .; J: TRBJ1-5; CDR3: CASSIGPGLNQPQHF; DNA: TGTGCCAGCAGCATCGGTCCAGGCCTAAATCAGCCCCAGCATTTT
D: TRBD1; V: TRBV5-1; size: .; J: TRBJ2-7; CDR3: CASSSQGTYEQYF; DNA: TGCGCCAGCAGCTCACAGGGGACATACGAGCAGTACTTC
D: TRBD2; V: TRBV7-2; size: many; J: TRBJ2-7; CDR3: CASSLSGGAYEQYF; DNA: TGTGCCAGCAGCTTAAGCGGGGGGGCCTACGAGCAGTACTTC
D: .; V: TRBV7-9; size: .; J: TRBJ2-5; CDR3: CASSAGSGPETQYF; DNA: TGTGCCAGCAGCGCCGGGTCAGGCCCAGAGACCCAGTACTTC
D: .; V: TRBV27; size: .; J: TRBJ2-2; CDR3: CASSLGRKRDTGELFF; DNA: TGTGCCAGCAGTTTAGGGAGGAAGCGAGACACCGGGGAGCTGTTTTTT
D: .; V: TRBV4-1; size: .; J: TRBJ2-3; CDR3: CASSHPADTQYF; DNA: TGCGCCAGCAGCCATCCCGCAGATACGCAGTATTTT
D: TRBD1; V: TRBV7-3; size: .; J: TRBJ1-2; CDR3: CASSQGGGPLFGGYTF; DNA: TGTGCCAGCAGCCAGGGGGGAGGGCCCCTCTTTGGAGGCTACACCTTC
D: .; V: TRBV20-1; size: few; J: TRBJ1-1; CDR3: CSAGGLLTEAFF; DNA: TGCAGTGCGGGGGGGCTCCTAACTGAAGCTTTCTTT
D: TRBD1; V: TRBV4-1; size: many; J: TRBJ1-5; CDR3: CASSQVFSGTDSGPQHF; DNA: TGCGCCAGCAGCCAAGTCTTCTCCGGGACAGACAGCGGTCCCCAGCATTTT
D: TRBD2; V: TRBV5-6; size: few; J: TRBJ2-3; CDR3: CASSPMDSGGPTNTQYF; DNA: TGTGCCAGCAGCCCTATGGACAGCGGGGGACCCACGAATACGCAGTATTTT
D: .; V: TRBV20-1; size: few; J: TRBJ1-5; CDR3: CSALKTGSPPDQPQHF; DNA: TGCAGTGCCCTAAAAACAGGCTCCCCCCCGGATCAGCCCCAGCATTTT
D: TRBD2; V: TRBV5-1; size: .; J: TRBJ2-1; CDR3: CASSLEVAGDIDEQFF; DNA: TGCGCCAGCAGCTTGGAGGTAGCGGGGGATATCGATGAGCAGTTCTTC
D: .; V: TRBV5-1; size: few; J: TRBJ1-2; CDR3: CASSFAGVESGYTF; DNA: TGCGCCAGCAGCTTTGCCGGGGTTGAAAGTGGCTACACCTTC
D: TRBD2; V: TRBV19; size: .; J: TRBJ2-3; CDR3: CASSIRSGETDTQYF; DNA: TGTGCCAGTAGTATACGTAGCGGGGAGACAGATACGCAGTATTTT
D: .; V: TRBV10-3; size: .; J: TRBJ2-7; CDR3: CAISESKGRYEQYF; DNA: TGTGCCATCAGTGAGTCCAAGGGGCGCTACGAGCAGTACTTC
D: TRBD1; V: TRBV12-3/TRBV12-4; size: .; J: TRBJ1-1; CDR3: CASSPTGADTEAFF; DNA: TGTGCCAGCAGTCCGACAGGGGCGGACACTGAAGCTTTCTTT
D: .; V: TRBV7-3; size: .; J: TRBJ1-1; CDR3: CASSPNGGGGTEAFF; DNA: TGTGCCAGCAGCCCCAATGGGGGGGGAGGAACTGAAGCTTTCTTT
D: TRBD1; V: TRBV4-1; size: .; J: TRBJ1-1; CDR3: CASSQVRRGLVRKAEAFF; DNA: TGCGCCAGCAGCCAAGTTCGCAGGGGGCTGGTCAGAAAGGCTGAAGCTTTCTTT
D: .; V: TRBV21-1; size: few; J: TRBJ1-5; CDR3: CASSKVGRYSNQPQHF; DNA: TGTGCCAGCAGCAAAGTAGGGCGGTATAGCAATCAGCCCCAGCATTTT
D: .; V: TRBV10-3; size: few; J: TRBJ1-5; CDR3: CAISEVGGSNQPQHF; DNA: TGTGCCATCAGTGAGGTGGGGGGTAGCAATCAGCCCCAGCATTTT
D: .; V: TRBV27; size: few; J: TRBJ1-1; CDR3: CASRPDRPGAPENTEAFF; DNA: TGTGCCAGCAGACCGGACAGACCCGGGGCACCTGAGAACACTGAAGCTTTCTTT
D: .; V: TRBV7-2; size: few; J: TRBJ2-5; CDR3: CASSVGTFQETQYF; DNA: TGTGCCAGCAGCGTCGGGACTTTCCAAGAGACCCAGTACTTC
D: .; V: TRBV7-9; size: few; J: TRBJ2-3; CDR3: CAIKERGSTDTQYF; DNA: TGTGCCATCAAAGAGCGAGGAAGCACAGATACGCAGTATTTT
D: TRBD1; V: TRBV7-3; size: .; J: TRBJ1-1; CDR3: CASSSTTGTVAFF; DNA: TGTGCGAGCAGCTCGACGACAGGGACCGTGGCTTTCTTT
D: .; V: TRBV10-3; size: .; J: TRBJ1-6; CDR3: CAISERDVNNSPLHF; DNA: TGTGCCATCAGTGAGAGGGACGTCAATAATTCACCCCTCCACTTT
D: .; V: TRBV5-1; size: .; J: TRBJ2-2; CDR3: CASSRMLDRRTNTGELFF; DNA: TGCGCCAGCAGCCGGATGTTGGACAGAAGAACGAACACCGGGGAGCTGTTTTTT
D: .; V: TRBV4-3; size: few; J: TRBJ1-2; CDR3: CASSQTAPNYGYTF; DNA: TGCGCCAGCAGCCAAACAGCGCCAAACTATGGCTACACCTTC
D: TRBD2; V: TRBV4-3; size: .; J: TRBJ2-7; CDR3: CASSQERPGGFYEQYF; DNA: TGCGCCAGCAGCCAAGAAAGACCCGGGGGGTTCTACGAGCAGTACTTC